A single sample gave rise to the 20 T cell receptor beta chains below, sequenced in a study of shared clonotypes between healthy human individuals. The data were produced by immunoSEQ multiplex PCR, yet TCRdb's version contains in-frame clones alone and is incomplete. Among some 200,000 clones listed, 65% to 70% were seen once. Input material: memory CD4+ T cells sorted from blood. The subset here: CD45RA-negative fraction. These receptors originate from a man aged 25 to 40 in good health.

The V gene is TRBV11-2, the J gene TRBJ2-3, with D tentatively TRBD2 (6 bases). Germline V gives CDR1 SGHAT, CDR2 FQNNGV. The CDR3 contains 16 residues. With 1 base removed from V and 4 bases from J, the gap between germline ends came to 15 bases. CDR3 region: CASSLVSRGTADTQYF. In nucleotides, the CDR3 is TGTGCCAGCAGCTTAGTATCTCGCGGGACTGCAGATACGCAGTATTTT.

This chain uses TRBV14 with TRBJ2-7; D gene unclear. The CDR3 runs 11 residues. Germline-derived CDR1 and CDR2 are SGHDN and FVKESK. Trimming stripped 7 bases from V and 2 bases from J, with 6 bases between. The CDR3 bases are TGTGCCAGCACATCCACCTACGAGCAGTACTTC. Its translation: CASTSTYEQYF.

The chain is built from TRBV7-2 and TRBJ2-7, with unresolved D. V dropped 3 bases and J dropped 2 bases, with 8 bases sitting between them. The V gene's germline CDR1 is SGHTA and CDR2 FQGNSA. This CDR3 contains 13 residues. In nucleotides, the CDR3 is TGTGCCAGCAGCTTGGGGATCCCCTACGAGCAGTACTTC. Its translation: CASSLGIPYEQYF.

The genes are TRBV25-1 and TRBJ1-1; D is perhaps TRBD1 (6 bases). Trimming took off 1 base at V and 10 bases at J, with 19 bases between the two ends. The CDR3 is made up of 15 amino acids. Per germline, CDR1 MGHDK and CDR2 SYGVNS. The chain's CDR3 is CASSEFRGQEIVAFF. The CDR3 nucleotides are TGTGCCAGCAGTGAATTCAGGGGCCAGGAGATCGTAGCTTTCTTT.

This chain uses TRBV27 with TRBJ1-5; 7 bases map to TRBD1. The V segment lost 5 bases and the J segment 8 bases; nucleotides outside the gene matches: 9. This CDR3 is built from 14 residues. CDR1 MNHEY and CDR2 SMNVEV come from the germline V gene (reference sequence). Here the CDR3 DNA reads TGTGCCAGCAGTCAAGACAGGGTTTTAGAGCCCCAGCATTTT. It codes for CASSQDRVLEPQHF.

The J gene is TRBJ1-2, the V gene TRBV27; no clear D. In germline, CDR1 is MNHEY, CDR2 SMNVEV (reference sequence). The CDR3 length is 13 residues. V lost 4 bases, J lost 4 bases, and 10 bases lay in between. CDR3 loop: CASSSSRGYGYTF. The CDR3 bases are TGTGCCAGCAGTTCCTCCCGGGGCTATGGCTACACCTTC.

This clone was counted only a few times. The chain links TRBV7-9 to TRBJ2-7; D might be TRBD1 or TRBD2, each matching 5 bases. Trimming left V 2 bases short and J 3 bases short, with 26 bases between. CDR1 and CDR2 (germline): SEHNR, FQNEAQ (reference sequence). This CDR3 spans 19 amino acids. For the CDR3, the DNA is TGTGCCAGCAGCTTATATCGGGGCTCTTCGCTCGAGAAGGGCTACGAGCAGTACTTC. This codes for CASSLYRGSSLEKGYEQYF.

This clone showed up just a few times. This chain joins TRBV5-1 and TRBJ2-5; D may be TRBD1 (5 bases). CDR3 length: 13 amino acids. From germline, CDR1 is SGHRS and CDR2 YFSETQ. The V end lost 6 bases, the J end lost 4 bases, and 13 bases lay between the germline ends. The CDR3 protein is CASTLIRGETQYF. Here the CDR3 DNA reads TGCGCCAGCACCCTAATTAGGGGAGAGACCCAGTACTTC.

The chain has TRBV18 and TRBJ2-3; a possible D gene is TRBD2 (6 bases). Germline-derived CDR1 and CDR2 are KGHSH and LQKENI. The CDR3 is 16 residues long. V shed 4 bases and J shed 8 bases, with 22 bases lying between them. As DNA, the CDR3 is TGTGCCAGCTCACTACGGGATTCAGGTGGAGCGGGTACGCAGTATTTT. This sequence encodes CASSLRDSGGAGTQYF. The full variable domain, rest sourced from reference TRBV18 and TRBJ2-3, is NAGVMQNPRHLVRRRGQEARLRCSPMKGHSHVYWYRQLPEEGLKFMVYLQKENIIDESGMPKERFSAEFPKEGPSILRIQQVVRGDSAAYFCASSLRDSGGAGTQYFGPGTRLTVL.

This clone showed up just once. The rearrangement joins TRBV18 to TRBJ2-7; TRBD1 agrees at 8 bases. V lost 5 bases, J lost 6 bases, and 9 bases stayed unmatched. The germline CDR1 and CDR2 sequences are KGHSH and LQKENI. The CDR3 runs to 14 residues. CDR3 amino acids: CASSSGTGLSEQYF. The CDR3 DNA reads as TGTGCCAGCTCATCCGGGACAGGCCTCTCCGAGCAGTACTTC.

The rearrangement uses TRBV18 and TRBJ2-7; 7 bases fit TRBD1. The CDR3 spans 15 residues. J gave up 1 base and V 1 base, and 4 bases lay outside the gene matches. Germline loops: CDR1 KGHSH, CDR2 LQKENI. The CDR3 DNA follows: TGTGCCAGCTCACCACTACAGGGGAGTTCCTACGAGCAGTACTTC. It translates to CASSPLQGSSYEQYF.

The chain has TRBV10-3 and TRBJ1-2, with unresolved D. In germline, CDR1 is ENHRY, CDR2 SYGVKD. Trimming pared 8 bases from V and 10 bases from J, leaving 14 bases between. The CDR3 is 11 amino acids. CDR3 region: CAIGGGFVYTF. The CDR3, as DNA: TGTGCCATCGGAGGAGGATTTGTCTACACCTTC.

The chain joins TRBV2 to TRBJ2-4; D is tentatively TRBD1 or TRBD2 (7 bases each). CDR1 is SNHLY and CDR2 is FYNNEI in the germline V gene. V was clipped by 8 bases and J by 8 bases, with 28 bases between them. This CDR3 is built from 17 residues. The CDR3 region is CASLPAGTARGRDIQYF. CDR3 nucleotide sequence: TGTGCCAGCCTACCCGCGGGGACTGCCAGGGGGAGGGACATTCAGTACTTC.

CDR3 sequence: CASSSTGARGYTF. The CDR3 nucleotides read TGTGCCAGCAGTTCGACAGGGGCACGTGGCTACACCTTC. The chain employs TRBV2 and TRBJ1-2; the match to TRBD1 covers 8 bases. The CDR3 runs to 13 residues. After removal of 5 bases from V and 7 bases from J, the junction contained 6 bases not matched to a gene. CDR1 and CDR2 from the germline V gene are SNHLY and FYNNEI.

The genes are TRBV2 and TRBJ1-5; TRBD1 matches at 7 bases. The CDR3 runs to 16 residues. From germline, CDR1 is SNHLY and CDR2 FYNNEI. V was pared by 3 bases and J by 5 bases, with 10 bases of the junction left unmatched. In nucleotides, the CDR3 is TGTGCCAGCAGTGATCCCCGGGTACAGGGGTATCAGCCCCAGCATTTT. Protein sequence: CASSDPRVQGYQPQHF.

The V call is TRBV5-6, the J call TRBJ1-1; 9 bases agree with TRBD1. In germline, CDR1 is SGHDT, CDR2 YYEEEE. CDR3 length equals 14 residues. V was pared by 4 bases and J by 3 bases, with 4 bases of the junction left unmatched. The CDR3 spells CASSRTGADTEAFF. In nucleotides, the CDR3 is TGTGCCAGCAGCCGGACAGGGGCGGACACTGAAGCTTTCTTT.

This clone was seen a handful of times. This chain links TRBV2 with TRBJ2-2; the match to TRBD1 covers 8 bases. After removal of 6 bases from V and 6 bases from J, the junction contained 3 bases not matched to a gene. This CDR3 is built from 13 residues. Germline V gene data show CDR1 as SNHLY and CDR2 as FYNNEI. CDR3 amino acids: CASRQGVSGELFF. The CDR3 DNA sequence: TGTGCCAGCAGACAGGGGGTGTCCGGGGAGCTGTTTTTT.

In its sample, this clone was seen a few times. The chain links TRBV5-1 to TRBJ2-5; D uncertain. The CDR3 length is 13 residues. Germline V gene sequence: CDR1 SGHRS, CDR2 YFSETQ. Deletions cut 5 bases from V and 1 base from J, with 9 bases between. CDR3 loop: CASRATFQETQYF. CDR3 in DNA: TGCGCCAGCAGAGCCACCTTCCAAGAGACCCAGTACTTC.

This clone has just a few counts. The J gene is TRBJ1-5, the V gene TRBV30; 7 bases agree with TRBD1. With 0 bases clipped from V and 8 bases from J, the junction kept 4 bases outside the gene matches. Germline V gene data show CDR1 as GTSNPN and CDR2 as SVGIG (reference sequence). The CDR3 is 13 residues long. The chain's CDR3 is CAWSVQGLEPQHF. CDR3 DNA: TGTGCCTGGAGTGTACAGGGGTTGGAGCCCCAGCATTTT.

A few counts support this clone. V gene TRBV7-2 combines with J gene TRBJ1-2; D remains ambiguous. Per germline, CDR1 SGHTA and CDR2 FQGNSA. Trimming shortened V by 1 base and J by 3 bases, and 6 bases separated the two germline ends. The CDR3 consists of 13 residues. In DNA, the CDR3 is TGTGCCAGCAGCTTAGAGGCACACTATGGCTACACCTTC. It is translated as CASSLEAHYGYTF.